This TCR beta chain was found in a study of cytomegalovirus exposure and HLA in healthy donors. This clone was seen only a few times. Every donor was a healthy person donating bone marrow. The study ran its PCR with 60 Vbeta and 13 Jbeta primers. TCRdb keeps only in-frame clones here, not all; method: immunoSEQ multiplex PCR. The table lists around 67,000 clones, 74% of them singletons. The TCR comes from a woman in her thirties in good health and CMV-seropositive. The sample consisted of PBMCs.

Here the CDR3 reads CASSQGPYNTGELFF. The CDR3 DNA reads TGTGCCAGCAGCCAAGGGCCGTATAACACCGGGGAGCTGTTTTTT. The rearrangement uses TRBV14 and TRBJ2-2; D gene unclear. The CDR3 extends over 15 amino acids. Trimming shortened V by 1 base and J by 2 bases, and 8 bases separated the two germline ends. Germline lookup yields CDR1 SGHDN and CDR2 FVKESK.